The rows below give T cell receptor beta chains drawn from one sample of a study of blood T cell repertoires in COVID-19. The assay was immunoSEQ multiplex PCR, and TCRdb's table has in-frame clones only and misses some. This repertoire shows 90,000 to 150,000 clones, approximately 92% found once; its top ten account for 25% to 30%. Sequenced input: peripheral blood. These receptors originate from a man between 65 and 79 years old with active or convalescent COVID-19. CDR3s include the opening cysteine and the closing phenylalanine or tryptophan. Fields, in order: D gene, clone size, J gene, V gene, CDR3 protein, CDR3 DNA. The D gene is left open where the match is weak. Clone size is shown for a subset of rows, as once, few, many or a class of expanded clone.

>TRBD1|-|TRBJ2-5|TRBV28
CASSPWTGQETQYF
TGTGCCAGCAGTCCTTGGACAGGCCAAGAGACCCAGTACTTC
>TRBD2|-|TRBJ2-1|TRBV3-1/TRBV3-2
CASSQGSGGDNEQFF
TGTGCCAGCAGCCAAGGGTCGGGGGGAGACAATGAGCAGTTCTTC
>TRBD1|-|TRBJ2-1|TRBV2
CASRIQGVNEQFF
TGTGCCAGCAGAATACAGGGGGTCAATGAGCAGTTCTTC
>TRBD1|-|TRBJ1-4|TRBV4-1
CASSQAGTATNEKLFF
TGCGCCAGCAGCCAAGCCGGGACAGCAACTAATGAAAAACTGTTTTTT
>-|-|TRBJ2-7|TRBV28
CASRRQPSYEQYF
TGTGCCAGCAGAAGACAGCCCTCCTACGAGCAGTACTTC
>-|-|TRBJ2-1|TRBV19
CASSTLRTALSNEQFF
TGTGCCAGTAGTACCCTAAGGACTGCCCTAAGCAATGAGCAGTTCTTC
>-|-|TRBJ1-6|TRBV11-2
CASSFSGSYNSPLHF
TGTGCCAGCAGCTTTTCAGGTTCCTATAATTCACCCCTCCACTTT
>-|-|TRBJ1-2|TRBV3-1/TRBV3-2
CASSHGGAGYTF
TGTGCCAGCAGCCACGGGGGTGCGGGCTACACCTTC
>-|-|TRBJ2-1|TRBV13
CASSLDGSSYNEQFF
TGTGCCAGCAGCTTAGACGGGAGCTCCTACAATGAGCAGTTCTTC
>-|-|TRBJ1-1|TRBV3-1/TRBV3-2
CASSQTGPEEDEAFF
TGTGCCAGCAGCCAGACCGGCCCGGAAGAGGATGAAGCTTTCTTT
>TRBD1|-|TRBJ2-7|TRBV13
CASSRGTGYYEQYF
TGTGCCAGCAGTAGGGGGACAGGCTATTACGAGCAGTACTTC
>-|-|TRBJ1-1|TRBV6-5
CASSAQGRDTEAFF
TGTGCCAGCAGCGCACAGGGAAGGGACACTGAAGCTTTCTTT
>TRBD1|-|TRBJ1-3|TRBV7-6
CASSGDRASSGNTIYF
TGTGCCAGCAGCGGGGACAGGGCGAGCTCTGGAAACACCATATATTTT
>-|-|TRBJ1-1|TRBV20-1
CSAQLNTEAFF
TGCAGTGCTCAGTTAAACACTGAAGCTTTCTTT
>TRBD1|-|TRBJ1-1|TRBV7-9
CASKDRGYMNTEAFF
TGTGCCAGCAAAGACAGGGGATACATGAACACTGAAGCTTTCTTT
>-|few|TRBJ2-5|TRBV28
CASSLYSQGQQETQYF
TGTGCCAGCAGTTTATACTCTCAAGGACAGCAAGAGACCCAGTACTTC
>TRBD2|-|TRBJ2-3|TRBV4-2
CASSQDWEGLGTDTQYF
TGTGCCAGCAGCCAAGATTGGGAGGGTCTGGGCACAGATACGCAGTATTTT
>TRBD1|-|TRBJ2-7|TRBV19
CASEGQGPREQYF
TGTGCCAGCGAGGGACAGGGACCTCGCGAGCAGTACTTC
>-|-|TRBJ1-2|TRBV10-3
CAIRAETYNYGYTF
TGTGCCATCAGGGCCGAGACATACAACTATGGCTACACCTTC
>TRBD2|-|TRBJ2-1|TRBV29-1
CSVDWGGSYNEQFF
TGCAGCGTTGATTGGGGGGGCTCCTACAATGAGCAGTTCTTC
>-|-|TRBJ2-3|TRBV18
CASSPPSTDTQYF
TGTGCCAGCTCACCTCCTAGCACAGATACGCAGTATTTT
>TRBD1|-|TRBJ1-2|TRBV19
CASSTPGTGYGYTF
TGTGCCAGTAGTACTCCCGGGACAGGCTATGGCTACACCTTC
>TRBD1|-|TRBJ2-7|TRBV19
CASKGQGVGEQYF
TGTGCCAGTAAGGGACAGGGGGTGGGCGAGCAGTACTTC
>TRBD1|-|TRBJ1-4|TRBV6-5
CASGDRGRDEKLFF
TGTGCCAGCGGCGACAGGGGGCGCGATGAAAAACTGTTTTTT
>TRBD1|once|TRBJ1-2|TRBV27
CASRGTGQYYGYTF
TGTGCCAGCCGCGGGACAGGGCAATACTATGGCTACACCTTC
>TRBD1|once|TRBJ1-2|TRBV19
CASSSTGENGYTF
TGTGCCAGTAGTTCGACAGGGGAAAATGGCTACACCTTC
>-|-|TRBJ1-5|TRBV28
CASRWGGKGNQPQHF
TGTGCCAGCAGGTGGGGCGGGAAGGGCAATCAGCCCCAGCATTTT
>TRBD2|once|TRBJ2-7|TRBV2
CASSEPTGTSGNEQYF
TGTGCCAGCAGTGAACCGACCGGGACTAGCGGGAACGAGCAGTACTTC
>-|-|TRBJ2-3|TRBV6-5
CASRLGLLTDTQYF
TGTGCCAGCAGGCTTGGGCTACTCACAGATACGCAGTATTTT
>TRBD2|-|TRBJ2-1|TRBV11-2
CASILTSGPRRGMNEQFF
TGTGCCAGCATCCTGACTAGCGGGCCCAGAAGGGGGATGAATGAGCAGTTCTTC
>TRBD2|-|TRBJ2-3|TRBV11-2
CASSGTRTDTQYF
TGTGCCAGCAGCGGGACTAGAACAGATACGCAGTATTTT
>-|-|TRBJ2-7|TRBV6-5
CASTLRGQSYEQYF
TGTGCCAGCACCCTAAGAGGGCAAAGCTACGAGCAGTACTTC
>TRBD1|-|TRBJ2-7|TRBV25-1
CASLRTGGDEQYF
TGTGCCAGCCTTAGGACAGGAGGCGACGAGCAGTACTTC
>TRBD1|-|TRBJ1-6|TRBV30
CAWQGQTNSPLHF
TGTGCCTGGCAGGGACAGACCAATTCACCCCTCCACTTT
>TRBD2|-|TRBJ2-2|TRBV3-1/TRBV3-2
CASSQAGGVGGELFF
TGTGCCAGCAGCCAAGCGGGAGGGGTCGGCGGGGAGCTGTTTTTT
>TRBD1|-|TRBJ1-4|TRBV7-9
CASSSLKGAQLGLFF
TGTGCCAGCAGTTCCCTCAAGGGGGCCCAGCTGGGGCTGTTTTTT
>-|-|TRBJ2-7|TRBV27
CASSFAERRGYEQYF
TGTGCCAGCAGTTTCGCGGAGCGGCGAGGCTACGAGCAGTACTTC
>-|-|TRBJ1-1|TRBV7-8
CASSLEGGAGTEAFF
TGTGCCAGCAGCTTAGAAGGGGGGGCCGGCACTGAAGCTTTCTTT
>TRBD2|-|TRBJ2-3|TRBV12-5
CASGIEGLAGDTQYF
TGTGCTAGTGGTATAGAAGGACTAGCCGGGGATACGCAGTATTTT
>-|-|TRBJ2-6|TRBV3-1/TRBV3-2
CASSQAGSGANVLTF
TGTGCCAGCAGCCAAGCAGGGTCTGGGGCCAACGTCCTGACTTTC
>TRBD2|-|TRBJ2-1|TRBV6-6
CASSPRTSSNEQFF
TGTGCCAGCAGTCCCCGGACTAGTAGCAATGAGCAGTTCTTC
>-|-|TRBJ1-2|TRBV5-6
CASSFDRPAGYGYTF
TGTGCCAGCAGCTTCGACAGGCCGGCAGGGTATGGCTACACCTTC
>-|-|TRBJ2-5|TRBV19
CASSITSSQETQYF
TGTGCCAGTAGTATCACTAGCAGCCAAGAGACCCAGTACTTC
>-|-|TRBJ1-2|TRBV27
CASMNLREGAENYGYTF
TGTGCCAGCATGAATCTGAGGGAGGGAGCCGAAAACTATGGCTACACCTTC
>TRBD2|few|TRBJ2-7|TRBV2
CASSKRLAGGPGQEQYF
TGTGCCAGCAGTAAAAGACTAGCGGGAGGGCCGGGTCAAGAGCAGTACTTC
>-|-|TRBJ2-5|TRBV7-9
CASSRAGSQETQYF
TGTGCCAGCAGCCGGGCGGGCAGCCAAGAGACCCAGTACTTC
>-|-|TRBJ1-6|TRBV5-1
CASSPEGSTVNSPLHF
TGCGCCAGCAGCCCGGAGGGTTCGACAGTTAATTCACCCCTCCACTTT
>-|-|TRBJ1-3|TRBV6-5
CASSYSPRSRPGAIYF
TGTGCCAGCAGTTACTCGCCACGATCCAGGCCCGGGGCCATATATTTT
>TRBD2|-|TRBJ2-5|TRBV5-6
CASSRLAEETQYF
TGTGCCAGCAGCAGACTAGCGGAAGAGACCCAGTACTTC
>TRBD1|-|TRBJ1-1|TRBV6-1
CASSDPGTGGPNTEAFF
TGTGCCAGCAGTGATCCCGGAACAGGGGGACCGAACACTGAAGCTTTCTTT
>-|-|TRBJ1-6|TRBV5-1
CASSLDSNSPLHF
TGCGCCAGCAGCCTAGACAGTAATTCACCCCTCCACTTT
>TRBD2|-|TRBJ2-3|TRBV7-9
CASSSGTSSTDTQYF
TGTGCCAGCAGCTCCGGGACTAGTTCCACAGATACGCAGTATTTT
>-|-|TRBJ1-5|TRBV19
CASSIVNRDNQPQHF
TGTGCCAGTAGTATAGTAAACAGGGACAATCAGCCCCAGCATTTT
>TRBD2|-|TRBJ2-1|TRBV19
CASSIGTSGNNEQFF
TGTGCCAGTAGTATTGGGACTAGCGGCAACAATGAGCAGTTCTTC
>-|-|TRBJ1-1|TRBV14
CASSQSSAEAFF
TGTGCCAGCAGCCAGAGTAGCGCTGAAGCTTTCTTT
>TRBD1|-|TRBJ2-5|TRBV28
CASSDSGTAQETQYF
TGTGCCAGCAGTGATTCCGGGACAGCCCAAGAGACCCAGTACTTC
>TRBD1|-|TRBJ2-3|TRBV11-2
CASSFGQGSTDTQYF
TGTGCCAGCAGCTTTGGACAGGGAAGCACAGATACGCAGTATTTT
>-|-|TRBJ1-1|TRBV28
CASSRAVAFF
TGTGCCAGCAGCCGCGCTGTAGCTTTCTTT
>TRBD2|few|TRBJ2-1|TRBV19
CASSTQLYGGRVTNEQFF
TGTGCCAGTAGCACACAGTTATATGGCGGGAGGGTCACCAATGAGCAGTTCTTC